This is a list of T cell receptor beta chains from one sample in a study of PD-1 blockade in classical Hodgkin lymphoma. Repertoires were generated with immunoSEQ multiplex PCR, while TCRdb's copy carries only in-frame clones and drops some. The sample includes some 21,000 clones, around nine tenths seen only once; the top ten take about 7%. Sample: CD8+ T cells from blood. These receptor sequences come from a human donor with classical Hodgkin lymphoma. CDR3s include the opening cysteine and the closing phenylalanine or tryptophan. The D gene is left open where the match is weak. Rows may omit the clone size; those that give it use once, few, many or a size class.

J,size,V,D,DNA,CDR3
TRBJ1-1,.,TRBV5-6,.,TGTGCCAGCAGCCGGCGACGGACAGTGAACACTGAAGCTTTCTTT,CASSRRRTVNTEAFF
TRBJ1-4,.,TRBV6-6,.,TGTGCCAGCAGTACTTATGGGGGGGGTAATGAAAAACTGTTTTTT,CASSTYGGGNEKLFF
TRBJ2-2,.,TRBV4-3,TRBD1,TGCGCCAGCAGCCACGGACAGGGGGATGGTGGCGGGGAGCTGTTTTTT,CASSHGQGDGGGELFF
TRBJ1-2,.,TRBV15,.,TGTGCCACCAGCAGAGATAGAAACGGTGGCTACACCTTC,CATSRDRNGGYTF
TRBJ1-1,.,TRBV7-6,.,TGTGCCAGCAGCTTAGAAGTTAAGGGCAGGGAAGCTTTCTTT,CASSLEVKGREAFF
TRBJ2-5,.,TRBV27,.,TGTGCCAGCAGTCACCAGGTTAAAGAGACCCAGTACTTC,CASSHQVKETQYF
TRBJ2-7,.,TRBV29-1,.,TGCAGCGTTGATGGCGGGTCCTTGGCCCCCTACGAGCAGTACTTC,CSVDGGSLAPYEQYF
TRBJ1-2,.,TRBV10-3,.,TGTGCCATCAGTGAGTCGTTGGACCTTAGCCTGACCTTC,CAISESLDLSLTF
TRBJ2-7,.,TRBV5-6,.,TGTGCCAGCAGCCGTCCCGGCAGGGAGACGCAACAGTACTTC,CASSRPGRETQQYF
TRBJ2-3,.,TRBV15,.,TGTGCCACCAGCAGAGAGGGGCAGGGCACAGATACGCAGTATTTT,CATSREGQGTDTQYF
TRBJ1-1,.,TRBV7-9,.,TGTGCCAGCTTACTGACTGACTACACTGAAGCTTTCTTT,CASLLTDYTEAFF
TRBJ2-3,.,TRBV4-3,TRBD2,TGCGCCAGCAGCCAAGGGGTTGGCGGGAGTTATGCAGATACGCAGTATTTT,CASSQGVGGSYADTQYF
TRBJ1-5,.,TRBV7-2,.,TGTGCCAGCAGCCCCGCTTCGGGGGGCGGTCAGCCCCAGCATTTT,CASSPASGGGQPQHF
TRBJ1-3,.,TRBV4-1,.,TGCGCCAGCAGCCAGGGCCGGGACTCTGGAAACACCATATATTTT,CASSQGRDSGNTIYF
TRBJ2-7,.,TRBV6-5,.,TGTGCCAGCAGTTCACGGTATGACGAGCAGTACTTC,CASSSRYDEQYF
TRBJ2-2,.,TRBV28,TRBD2,TGTGCCAGCAGCCTACGACTAGCGGTTAACCCTACGAACACCGGGGAGCTGTTTTTT,CASSLRLAVNPTNTGELFF
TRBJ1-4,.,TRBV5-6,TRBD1,TGTGCCAGCAGCTGTTGTGGACAGGTGTATGAAAAACTGTTTTTT,CASSCCGQVYEKLFF
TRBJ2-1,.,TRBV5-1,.,TGCGCCAGCAGCTTGTCCGGGACTTCTACATACAATGAGCAGTTCTTC,CASSLSGTSTYNEQFF
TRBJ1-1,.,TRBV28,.,TGTGCCAGCAGTTTGGGGGGATGGGAAACTGAAGCTTTCTTT,CASSLGGWETEAFF
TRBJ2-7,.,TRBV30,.,TGTGCCTGGAGTGTGGGGACGGACTACGAGCAGTACTTC,CAWSVGTDYEQYF
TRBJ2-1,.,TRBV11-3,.,TGTGCCAGCAGCTTGGGGTTCGCGGGGGCCGACAATGAGCAGTTCTTC,CASSLGFAGADNEQFF
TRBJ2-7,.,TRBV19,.,TGTGCCAGTAGTATTGGCGGTGCTATCTCCTACGAGCAGTACTTC,CASSIGGAISYEQYF
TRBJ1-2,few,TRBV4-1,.,TGCGCCAGCAGCCAAGAACCGGGACGGATTAACTATGGCTACACCTTC,CASSQEPGRINYGYTF
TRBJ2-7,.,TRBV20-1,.,TGCAGTGCTATGGGGTATGGCGAGCAGTACTTC,CSAMGYGEQYF
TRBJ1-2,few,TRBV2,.,TGTGCCAGCAGTGACGCAGGCGGCCGGGGGGGCTACACCTTC,CASSDAGGRGGYTF
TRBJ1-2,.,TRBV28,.,TGTGCCAGCAACCCGCCCGGATTCTATGGCTACACCTTC,CASNPPGFYGYTF
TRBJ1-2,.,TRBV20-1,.,TGCAGTGCCGGGGAAATCTATGGCTACACCTTC,CSAGEIYGYTF
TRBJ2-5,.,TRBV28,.,TGTGCCAGCAGGCCTCACAGGTACCAAGAGACCCAGTACTTC,CASRPHRYQETQYF
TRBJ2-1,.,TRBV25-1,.,TGTGCCATTTCACGACTGGTGAGAAATGAGCAGTTCTTC,CAISRLVRNEQFF
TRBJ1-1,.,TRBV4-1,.,TGCGCGTCGGGAGGGACGGGCACTGAAGCTTTCTTT,CASGGTGTEAFF
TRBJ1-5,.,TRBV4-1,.,TGCGCCAGCAGCCAAGAGCGCAGTTATGATTATAGCAATCAGCCCCAGCATTTT,CASSQERSYDYSNQPQHF
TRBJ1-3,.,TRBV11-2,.,TGTGCCAGCAGCTTCTCCCGGGTCGCCGGCTCTGGAAACACCATATATTTT,CASSFSRVAGSGNTIYF
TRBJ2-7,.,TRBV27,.,TGTGCCAGCAGTTTATGGGGAAGGTACGAGCAGTACTTC,CASSLWGRYEQYF
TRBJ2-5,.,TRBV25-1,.,TGTGCCAGCAGTGCAGAGAACCAAGAGACCCAGTACTTC,CASSAENQETQYF
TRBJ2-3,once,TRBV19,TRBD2,TGTGCCAGTAGTACGGGGACTAGCGGGAGCACAGATACGCAGTATTTT,CASSTGTSGSTDTQYF
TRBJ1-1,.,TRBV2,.,TGTGCCAGCAGTGAAGGGGAGTTCGCATGGAACACTGAAGCTTTCTTT,CASSEGEFAWNTEAFF
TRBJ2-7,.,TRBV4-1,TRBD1,TGCGCCAGCAGCCAAGATCGAGCCGGGACAGGGGATGAGCAGTACTTC,CASSQDRAGTGDEQYF
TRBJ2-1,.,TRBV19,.,TGTGCCAGTAGTATAGCCCGGACGGCAGGATCCTACAATGAGCAGTTCTTC,CASSIARTAGSYNEQFF
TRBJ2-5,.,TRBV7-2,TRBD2,TGTGCCAGCAGCGCCGGGACTAGCGGGAGGTACCAAGAGACCCAGTACTTC,CASSAGTSGRYQETQYF
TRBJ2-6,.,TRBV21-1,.,TGTGCCAGCAGCGAACGAAGCTCTGGGGCCAACGTCCTGACTTTC,CASSERSSGANVLTF
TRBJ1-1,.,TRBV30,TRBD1,TGTGCCTGGGGACAGGGGGCTTCTACTGAAGCTTTCTTT,CAWGQGASTEAFF
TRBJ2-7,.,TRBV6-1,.,TGTGCCAGCTTAGGTCCTTCCTACGAGCAGTACTTC,CASLGPSYEQYF
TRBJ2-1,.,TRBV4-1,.,TGCGCCAGCAGCCAAGATTCCAATGAGCAGTTCTTC,CASSQDSNEQFF
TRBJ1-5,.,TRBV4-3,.,TGCGCCAGCAGCCAAGTTCTGGGGAATAGCAATCAGCCCCAGCATTTT,CASSQVLGNSNQPQHF
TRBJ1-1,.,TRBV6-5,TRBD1,TGTGCCAGCAGCCGTGGACAGGGGAACACTGAAGCTTTCTTT,CASSRGQGNTEAFF
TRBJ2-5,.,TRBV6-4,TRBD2,TGTGCCAGCAGTGAACTAGCGGGACAACAAGAGACCCAGTACTTC,CASSELAGQQETQYF
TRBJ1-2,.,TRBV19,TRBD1,TGTGCCAGTAGTGCGGGACAGGGGAACTATGGCTACACCTTC,CASSAGQGNYGYTF
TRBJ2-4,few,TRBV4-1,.,TGCGCCAGCAGCCAAGATTGGGTAGCCAAAAACATTCAGTACTTC,CASSQDWVAKNIQYF
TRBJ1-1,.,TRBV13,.,TGTGCCAGCAGCTTCATAACCACGGACGGCAACACTGAAGCTTTCTTT,CASSFITTDGNTEAFF
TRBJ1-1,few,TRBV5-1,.,TGCGCCAGCAATGGCAGATTGAACACTGAAGCTTTCTTT,CASNGRLNTEAFF
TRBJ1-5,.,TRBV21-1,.,TGTGCCAGCAGCAAAGCGAGGACGGATTCCAATCAGCCCCAGCATTTT,CASSKARTDSNQPQHF
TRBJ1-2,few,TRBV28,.,TGTGCCAGCAGGGGAGGGACTGACTATGGCTACACCTTC,CASRGGTDYGYTF
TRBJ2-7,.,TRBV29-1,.,TGCAGCGTTGAAGATGGAGGGGGCGCGGTTCTCGGCGAGCAGTACTTC,CSVEDGGGAVLGEQYF
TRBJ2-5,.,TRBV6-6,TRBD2,TGTGCCAGCAGCGCACTAGCGGGGGGTAAAGAGACCCAGTACTTC,CASSALAGGKETQYF
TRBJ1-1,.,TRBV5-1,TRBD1,TGCGCCAGCCCAGCTTGGAACAGGGGGCAACCTGAAGCTTTCTTT,CASPAWNRGQPEAFF